Sequencing of this T cell receptor beta chain was carried out in a study of metastatic and nonmetastatic thyroid tumors. All patients were treatment-naive before thyroid surgery. TCRdb redid the clone calls on the PCR reads using MiXCR. The data show around 20,000 clones, approximately 22% seen once. This clone was recorded at least ten times. What was sequenced was blood. This receptor was obtained from a male donor with papillary thyroid cancer or a benign thyroid nodule (not recorded which). Some clones in this sample may be carry-over from other donors' samples.

The CDR3 is CASSVAGNTGELFF. In DNA, the CDR3 is TGTGCCAGCAGCGTAGCGGGGAACACCGGGGAGCTGTTTTTT. This chain connects TRBV9 to TRBJ2-2, with no clear D. Trimming removed 0 bases at V and 1 base at J, with 4 bases between. The CDR3 covers 14 residues. CDR1 is SGDLS, CDR2 YYNGEE, per germline. Based on the CDR3 plus reference TRBV9 and TRBJ2-2, the full variable domain is DSGVTQTPKHLITATGQRVTLRCSPRSGDLSVYWYQQSLDQGLQFLIQYYNGEERAKGNILERFSAQQFPDLHSELNLSSLELGDSALYFCASSVAGNTGELFFGEGSRLTVL.